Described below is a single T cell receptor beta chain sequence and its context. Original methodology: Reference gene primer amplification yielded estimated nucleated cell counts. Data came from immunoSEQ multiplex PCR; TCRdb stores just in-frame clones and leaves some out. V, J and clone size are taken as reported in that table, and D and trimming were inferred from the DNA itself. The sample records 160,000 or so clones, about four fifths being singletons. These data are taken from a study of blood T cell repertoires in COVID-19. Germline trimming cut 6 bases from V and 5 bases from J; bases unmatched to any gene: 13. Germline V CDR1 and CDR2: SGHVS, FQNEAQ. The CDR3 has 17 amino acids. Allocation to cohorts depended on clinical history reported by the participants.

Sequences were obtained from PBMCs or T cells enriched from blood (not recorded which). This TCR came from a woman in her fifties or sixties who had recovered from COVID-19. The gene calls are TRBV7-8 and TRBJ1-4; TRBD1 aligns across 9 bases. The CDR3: CASRRRPQGAENEKLFF. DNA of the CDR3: TGTGCCAGCAGACGGAGACCACAGGGGGCTGAAAATGAAAAACTGTTTTTT.